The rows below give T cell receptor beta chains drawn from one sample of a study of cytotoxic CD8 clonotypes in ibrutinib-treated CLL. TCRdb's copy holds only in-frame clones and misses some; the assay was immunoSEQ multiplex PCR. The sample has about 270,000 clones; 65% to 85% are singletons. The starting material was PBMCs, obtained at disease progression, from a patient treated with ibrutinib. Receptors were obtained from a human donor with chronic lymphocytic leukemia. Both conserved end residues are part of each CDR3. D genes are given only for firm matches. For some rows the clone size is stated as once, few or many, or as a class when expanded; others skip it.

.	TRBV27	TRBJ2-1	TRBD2	CASMERGVKQFF	TGTGCCAGCATGGAGCGGGGGGTCAAGCAGTTCTTC
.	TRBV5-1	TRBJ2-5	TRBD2	CASSSGTSGDLGTQYF	TGCGCCAGCAGCTCCGGGACTAGCGGGGACCTGGGGACCCAGTACTTC
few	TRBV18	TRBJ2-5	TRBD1	CASSPRTGSETQYF	TGTGCCAGCTCACCTCGGACAGGATCAGAGACCCAGTACTTC
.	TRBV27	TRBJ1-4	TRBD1	CASSSRQGADEKLFF	TGTGCCAGCAGTTCCCGACAGGGGGCGGATGAAAAACTGTTTTTT
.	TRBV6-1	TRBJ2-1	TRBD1	CASSVGTVNEQFF	TGTGCCAGCAGTGTCGGGACAGTCAATGAGCAGTTCTTC
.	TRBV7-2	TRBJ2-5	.	CTSSLRGQETQYF	TGTACCAGCAGCTTAAGGGGTCAAGAGACCCAGTACTTC
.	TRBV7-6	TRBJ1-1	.	CASSRTGWTEAFF	TGTGCCAGCAGCAGAACAGGGTGGACTGAAGCTTTCTTT
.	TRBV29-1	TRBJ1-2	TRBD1	CSVRRQGGYGYTF	TGCAGCGTTCGCCGACAGGGAGGCTATGGCTACACCTTC
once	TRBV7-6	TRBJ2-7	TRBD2	CASSPGTRPYEQYF	TGTGCCAGCAGCCCCGGGACTAGACCCTACGAGCAGTACTTC
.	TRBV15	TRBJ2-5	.	CATSRDTGKETQYF	TGTGCCACCAGCAGAGACACAGGGAAAGAGACCCAGTACTTC
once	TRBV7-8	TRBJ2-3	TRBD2	CASSLTGTRLLDTQYF	TGTGCCAGCAGCTTAACCGGGACTAGGCTTTTGGATACGCAGTATTTT
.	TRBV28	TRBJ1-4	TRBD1	CASSLWVGTGGTTNEKLFF	TGTGCCAGCAGTTTATGGGTGGGGACAGGGGGCACGACTAATGAAAAACTGTTTTTT
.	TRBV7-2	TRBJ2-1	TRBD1	CASSYDRGEYEQFF	TGTGCCAGCAGCTACGACAGGGGGGAGTATGAGCAGTTCTTC
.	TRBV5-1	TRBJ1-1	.	CASSIGGVYSLGTEAFF	TGCGCCAGCTCAATTGGGGGAGTTTACAGCCTGGGCACTGAAGCTTTCTTT
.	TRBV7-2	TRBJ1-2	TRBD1	CASSQKRGQGNYGYTF	TGTGCCAGCAGCCAAAAAAGGGGACAGGGAAACTATGGCTACACCTTC
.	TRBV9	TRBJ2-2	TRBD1	CASSVVGGNTGELFF	TGTGCCAGCAGCGTAGTAGGGGGCAACACCGGGGAGCTGTTTTTT
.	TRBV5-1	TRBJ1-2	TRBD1	CASSFDRPDRENGYTF	TGCGCCAGCAGCTTTGATAGGCCCGACAGGGAGAATGGCTACACCTTC
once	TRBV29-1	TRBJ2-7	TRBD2	CSVGPRLAGDEQYF	TGCAGCGTTGGTCCCCGACTAGCGGGAGACGAGCAGTACTTC
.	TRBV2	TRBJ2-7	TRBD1	CASSDDRGPNEQYF	TGTGCCAGCAGTGACGACAGGGGGCCGAACGAGCAGTACTTC
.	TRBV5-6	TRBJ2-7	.	CASSPLRPGLTTYEQYF	TGTGCCAGCAGCCCCCTGCGCCCGGGACTTACAACCTACGAGCAGTACTTC
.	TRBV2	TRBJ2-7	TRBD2	CASSGLAGGSSYEQYF	TGTGCCAGCAGTGGACTAGCGGGAGGTTCCTCCTACGAGCAGTACTTC
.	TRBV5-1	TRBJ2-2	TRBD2	CASSATLAGNTGELFF	TGCGCCAGCAGCGCAACTCTAGCGGGCAACACCGGGGAGCTGTTTTTT
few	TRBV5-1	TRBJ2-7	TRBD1	CASSLAGQAWYEQYF	TGCGCCAGCAGCTTGGCGGGACAGGCCTGGTACGAGCAGTACTTC
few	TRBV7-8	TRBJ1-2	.	CASSLGVGQSRSGYTF	TGTGCCAGCAGCTTAGGGGTCGGCCAGAGTCGTTCCGGCTACACCTTC
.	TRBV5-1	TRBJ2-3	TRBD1	CASSPPGQGIPPADTQYF	TGCGCCAGCAGTCCTCCAGGACAGGGCATCCCCCCGGCAGATACGCAGTATTTT
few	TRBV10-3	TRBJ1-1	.	CAIQDTSEAFF	TGTGCCATCCAAGACACCTCCGAAGCTTTCTTT
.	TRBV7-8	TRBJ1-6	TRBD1	CASSSQGTAYNSPLHF	TGTGCCAGCAGCTCTCAAGGGACAGCCTATAATTCACCCCTCCACTTT
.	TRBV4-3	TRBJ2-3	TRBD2	CASSQVALAGSTDTQYF	TGCGCCAGCAGCCAAGTGGCCCTAGCGGGAAGCACAGATACGCAGTATTTT
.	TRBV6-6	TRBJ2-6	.	CASSYLDSGANVLTF	TGTGCCAGCAGTTACCTGGACTCTGGGGCCAACGTCCTGACTTTC
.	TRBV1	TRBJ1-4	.	CTSSQQTGEGEKLFF	TGCACCAGCAGCCAACAGACAGGGGAGGGTGAAAAACTGTTTTTT
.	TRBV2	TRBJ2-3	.	CASSGDGGADTQYF	TGTGCCAGCAGTGGGGACGGCGGAGCAGATACGCAGTATTTT
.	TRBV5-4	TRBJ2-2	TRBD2	CASSWTSGRNTGELFF	TGTGCCAGCAGCTGGACTAGCGGGCGGAACACCGGGGAGCTGTTTTTT
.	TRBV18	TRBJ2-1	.	CASSPPVFF	TGTGCCAGCTCACCACCCGTGTTCTTC
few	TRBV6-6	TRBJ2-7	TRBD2	CASSPGRAEEQYF	TGTGCCAGTTCCCCCGGGAGGGCGGAGGAGCAGTACTTC
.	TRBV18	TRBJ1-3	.	CASSPGASSGNTIYF	TGTGCCAGCTCACCGGGAGCGAGCTCTGGAAACACCATATATTTT
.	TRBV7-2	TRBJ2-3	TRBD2	CASSFSRLAGADTQYF	TGTGCCAGCAGCTTTAGTCGACTAGCGGGAGCAGATACGCAGTATTTT
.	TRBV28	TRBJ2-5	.	CASSLARAQETQYF	TGTGCCAGCAGTTTAGCGCGGGCCCAAGAGACCCAGTACTTC
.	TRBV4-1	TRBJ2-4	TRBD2	CASSPAEGLKNIQYF	TGCGCCAGCTCCCCGGCGGAGGGACTAAAAAACATTCAGTACTTC
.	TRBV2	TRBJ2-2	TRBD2	CASKGASGGPANTGELFF	TGTGCCAGCAAGGGGGCTAGCGGGGGACCTGCGAACACCGGGGAGCTGTTTTTT
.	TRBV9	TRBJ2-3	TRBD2	CASSPKGGGAPDTQYF	TGTGCCAGCAGCCCCAAGGGCGGGGGGGCCCCAGATACGCAGTATTTT
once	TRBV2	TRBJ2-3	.	CASSVGGPLGPDTQYF	TGTGCCAGCAGTGTCGGAGGACCCCTCGGTCCAGATACGCAGTATTTT
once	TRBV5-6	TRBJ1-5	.	CASSLARNNQPQHF	TGTGCCAGCAGCTTGGCCCGGAACAATCAGCCCCAGCATTTT
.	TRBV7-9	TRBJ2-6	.	CASSLVSLEGSGANVLTF	TGTGCCAGCAGCTTAGTATCCCTTGAGGGATCTGGGGCCAACGTCCTGACTTTC
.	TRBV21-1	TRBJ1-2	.	CASPSDRVVDGYTF	TGTGCCAGCCCCTCGGACAGGGTGGTCGATGGCTACACCTTC
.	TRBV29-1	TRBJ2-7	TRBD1	CSVGSVDRPTYEQYF	TGCAGCGTTGGGTCGGTGGACAGGCCCACCTACGAGCAGTACTTC
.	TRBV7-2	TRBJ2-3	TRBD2	CASSLSGRADDTQYF	TGTGCCAGCAGCTTAAGCGGGAGGGCCGATGATACGCAGTATTTT
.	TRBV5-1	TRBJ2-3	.	CASSLVTDTQYF	TGCGCCAGCAGCTTGGTTACAGATACGCAGTATTTT
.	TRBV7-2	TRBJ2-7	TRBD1	CASSRRQGRNEQYF	TGTGCCAGCAGCCGGCGACAGGGAAGGAACGAGCAGTACTTC
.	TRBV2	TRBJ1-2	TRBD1	CASSVGEVQGAINYGYTF	TGTGCCAGCAGTGTAGGGGAGGTACAGGGGGCAATCAACTATGGCTACACCTTC
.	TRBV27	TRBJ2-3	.	CASSSPGAGTDTQYF	TGTGCCAGCAGTTCCCCAGGGGCGGGCACAGATACGCAGTATTTT
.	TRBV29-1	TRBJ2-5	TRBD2	CSVTLAGGPETQYF	TGCAGCGTCACACTAGCGGGAGGGCCTGAGACCCAGTACTTC
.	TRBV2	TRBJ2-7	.	CASRFKTPLYEQYF	TGTGCCAGCAGGTTCAAGACCCCTCTCTACGAGCAGTACTTC
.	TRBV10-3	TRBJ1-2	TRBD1	CAISAARGPYGYTF	TGTGCCATCAGTGCCGCCAGGGGGCCATATGGCTACACCTTC
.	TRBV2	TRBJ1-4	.	CASVIGEHNEKLFF	TGTGCCAGCGTGATTGGGGAGCATAATGAAAAACTGTTTTTT
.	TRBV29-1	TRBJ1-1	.	CSVLSGEAFF	TGCAGCGTCCTTTCTGGGGAAGCTTTCTTT